Each of the 23 T cell receptor beta chains below was sequenced from the same sample in a study of control samples from healthy donors and cancer patients. Profiling relied on immunoSEQ multiplex PCR, and the TCRdb table lists in-frame clones only, not all of them. The sample lists about 150,000 clones, approximately 94% seen once, with about 5.2% in the top ten. The sample was blood. These receptors were obtained from a man aged 40-55 years in good health.

V is TRBV24-1 and J is TRBJ2-1, with TRBD2 identical over 11 bases. The germline V gene has CDR1 KGHDR and CDR2 SFDVKD. V was clipped by 1 base and J by 3 bases; unmatched bases: 13. The CDR3 loop spans 20 amino acids. CDR3 nucleotide sequence: TGTGCCACCAGTGATTTCCGAGGAACTAGCGGGGGACTTAGCTACAATGAGCAGTTCTTC. Its protein product is CATSDFRGTSGGLSYNEQFF.

The rearrangement joins TRBV3-1 (or the pseudogene TRBV3-2) to TRBJ1-4; D not certain. Deletions cut 4 bases from V and 3 bases from J, with 9 bases between. CDR1 and CDR2 (germline): LGHDT, YNNKEL (reference sequence). There are 14 residues in the CDR3. Here the CDR3 DNA reads TGTGCCAGCAGCCCCTCCTTTGCTAATGAAAAACTGTTTTTT. Protein sequence: CASSPSFANEKLFF.

The rearrangement uses TRBV27 and TRBJ1-6; no definite D call. The germline V gene has CDR1 MNHEY and CDR2 SMNVEV (reference sequence). Trimming shortened V by 3 bases and J by 8 bases, and 5 bases separated the two germline ends. CDR3 length equals 12 residues. The CDR3 DNA sequence: TGTGCCAGCAGTTTCCGGGATTCACCCCTCCACTTT. Protein: CASSFRDSPLHF.

The gene calls are TRBV5-4 and TRBJ1-4; 9 bases agree with TRBD1. The CDR3 is 15 residues long. J gave up 8 bases and V 4 bases, and 9 bases lay outside the gene matches. From germline, CDR1 is SGHNT and CDR2 YYREEE (reference sequence). The DNA for the CDR3 is TGTGCCAGCAGCCAGAAGACAGGGGGGTTAGAAAAACTGTTTTTT. Its translation: CASSQKTGGLEKLFF.

The chain recombines TRBV7-2 with TRBJ1-3; D may be TRBD1 (5 bases). The CDR3 spans 16 residues. Germline-derived CDR1 and CDR2 are SGHTA and FQGNSA. Between the trimmed V and J ends, which lost 0 bases and 2 bases, there was a span of 11 bases. Here the CDR3 reads CASSLAPGGAGNTIYF. The CDR3 bases are TGTGCCAGCAGCTTAGCCCCGGGAGGGGCTGGAAACACCATATATTTT. Filled out from reference TRBV7-2 and TRBJ1-3, the complete variable domain reads GAGVSQSPSNKVTEKGKDVELRCDPISGHTALYWYRQSLGQGLEFLIYFQGNSAPDKSGLPSDRFSAERTGGSVSTLTIQRTQQEDSAVYLCASSLAPGGAGNTIYFGEGSWLTVV.

V is TRBV13 and J is TRBJ2-5, with 8 bases that match TRBD2. This CDR3 has 16 amino acids. Losses at the gene ends were 2 bases for V and 1 base for J; bases not matched to a gene: 6. In germline, CDR1 is PRHDT, CDR2 FYEKMQ (reference sequence). The CDR3 DNA sequence: TGTGCCAGCAGCTTATACGGGGGGGCCTTCCAAGAGACCCAGTACTTC. Amino acid sequence: CASSLYGGAFQETQYF.

V gene TRBV7-9 combines with J gene TRBJ1-2; D ambiguous. Germline V gene sequence: CDR1 SEHNR, CDR2 FQNEAQ (reference sequence). The CDR3 length is 11 residues. V gave up 4 bases and J gave up 10 bases, with 10 bases separating them. The CDR3 bases are TGTGCCAGCAGCTCACTGCAGTCCTACACCTTC. Residues: CASSSLQSYTF. Combining the CDR3 with reference TRBV7-9 and TRBJ1-2 gives the whole variable domain DTGVSQNPRHKITKRGQNVTFRCDPISEHNRLYWYRQTLGQGPEFLTYFQNEAQLEKSRLLSDRFSAERPKGSFSTLEIQRTEQGDSAMYLCASSSLQSYTFGSGTRLTVV.

The gene calls are TRBV7-2 and TRBJ1-1; possibly TRBD1 for D (6 bases). Germline CDR1 SGHTA, CDR2 FQGNSA. Trimming took 5 bases from V and 1 from J, leaving 8 bases between them. The CDR3 contains 13 residues. The CDR3 region has the DNA TGTGCCAGCAGCACACAGGGGAACACTGAAGCTTTCTTT. Its protein is CASSTQGNTEAFF.

This chain uses TRBV6-5 with TRBJ1-1; D might be TRBD1 (5 bases). Trimming took 5 bases from V and 10 from J, leaving 17 bases between them. The CDR3 covers 13 residues. Germline V CDR1 and CDR2: MNHEY, SVGAGI. The CDR3 loop reads CASSTDPGLGAFF. CDR3 nucleotide sequence: TGTGCCAGCAGTACCGACCCAGGGTTGGGAGCTTTCTTT.

The CDR3 coding sequence is TGTGCCAGCAGCTTAACGGGCGGTGCTTTGGAGACCCAGTACTTC. It is translated as CASSLTGGALETQYF. This rearrangement joins TRBV7-3 to TRBJ2-5; D is unclear. CDR3 length: 15 residues. The V gene's germline CDR1 is SGHTA and CDR2 FQGTGA. Trimming removed 0 bases at V and 5 bases at J, with 13 bases between.

This chain joins TRBV18 and TRBJ2-7; D is ambiguous. Germline-derived CDR1 and CDR2 are KGHSH and LQKENI. Trimming removed 6 bases from V and 2 bases from J, with 11 bases in between. The CDR3 runs 13 residues. CDR3: CASSLGLTYEQYF. The DNA for the CDR3 is TGTGCCAGCTCGCTGGGCCTGACCTACGAGCAGTACTTC.

V gene TRBV4-1 combines with J gene TRBJ2-1; the D gene is possibly TRBD2 (5 bases). V dropped 1 base and J dropped 2 bases, with 12 bases sitting between them. The CDR3 runs to 16 residues. Per the germline V gene, CDR1 is MGHRA and CDR2 is YSYEKL. The CDR3 DNA sequence: TGCGCCAGCAGCCAAGTAACGGGGAACCCCTACAATGAGCAGTTCTTC. Amino acid sequence: CASSQVTGNPYNEQFF.

The chain has TRBV7-2 and TRBJ2-5; tentative D call: TRBD2 (5 bases). The CDR3 has 13 residues. Per the germline V gene, CDR1 is SGHTA and CDR2 is FQGNSA. Trimming removed 4 bases from V and 3 bases from J, with 9 bases in between. The CDR3 is CASSSGLEETQYF. CDR3 DNA: TGTGCCAGCAGCTCAGGACTGGAAGAGACCCAGTACTTC.

V and J are TRBV10-1 and TRBJ1-5, with a tentative D call TRBD1 (5 bases). CDR3 size: 19 residues. Trimming removed 6 bases from V and 4 bases from J, with 28 bases in between. Germline V CDR1 and CDR2: WNHNN, SYGVQD (reference sequence). CDR3 in amino acids: CASREREGPGATLNQPQHF. DNA of the CDR3: TGCGCCAGCAGAGAGAGGGAGGGGCCAGGCGCTACCCTTAATCAGCCCCAGCATTTT.

V gene TRBV19 combines with J gene TRBJ2-7; TRBD1 aligns across 8 bases. V shed 5 bases and J 4 bases; nucleotides not matched to a gene: 7. CDR1 LNHDA and CDR2 SQIVND come from the germline V gene (reference sequence). The CDR3 spans 14 residues. The chain's CDR3 is CASSWGQAPYEQYF. CDR3 coding DNA: TGTGCCAGTAGTTGGGGACAGGCCCCTTACGAGCAGTACTTC. The whole variable domain, remainder taken from reference TRBV19 and TRBJ2-7, is DGGITQSPKYLFRKEGQNVTLSCEQNLNHDAMYWYRQDPGQGLRLIYYSQIVNDFQKGDIAEGYSVSREKKESFPLTVTSAQKNPTAFYLCASSWGQAPYEQYFGPGTRLTVT.

With respect to this clone: One junction end does not reproduce the germline sequence, and a read error may be involved. This chain links TRBV7-9 with TRBJ1-5; TRBD1 aligns across 7 bases. The germline gives CDR1 SEHNR, CDR2 FQNEAQ (reference sequence). The CDR3 spans 16 residues. The CDR3 loop reads CAGSLAEAGGNQPQHF. The DNA of the CDR3 is TGTGCCGGCAGCTTAGCCGAGGCAGGGGGTAATCAGCCCCAGCATTTT.

CDR3 nucleotides: TGTGCCACCAGCAAGGGGGGGGGCGAGCAGTACTTC. It is translated as CATSKGGGEQYF. The gene calls are TRBV15 and TRBJ2-7; maybe TRBD2 (7 bases). Germline V lookup: CDR1 LNHNV, CDR2 YYDKDF (reference sequence). The CDR3 is 12 amino acids. V dropped 4 bases and J dropped 6 bases, with 10 bases sitting between them. Combining the CDR3 with reference TRBV15 and TRBJ2-7 gives the whole variable domain DAMVIQNPRYQVTQFGKPVTLSCSQTLNHNVMYWYQQKSSQAPKLLFHYYDKDFNNEADTPDNFQSRRPNTSFCFLDIRSPGLGDTAMYLCATSKGGGEQYFGPGTRLTVT.

J is TRBJ1-3 and V is TRBV12-3 or TRBV12-4; D uncertain. Trimming took off 6 bases at V and 16 bases at J, with 16 bases between the two ends. This CDR3 is built from 11 residues. CDR3 region: CASSQGLDAYF. The CDR3 nucleotides read TGTGCCAGCAGCCAAGGACTCGATGCGTATTTT.

V and J are TRBV18 and TRBJ1-4, with D tentatively TRBD1 (5 bases). Germline V CDR1 and CDR2: KGHSH, LQKENI. The CDR3 is 17 residues long. Trimming stripped 6 bases from V and 3 bases from J, with 20 bases between. CDR3 amino acids: CASSPDNGGVANEKLFF. The CDR3 region has the DNA TGTGCCAGCTCCCCGGATAACGGAGGGGTGGCTAATGAAAAACTGTTTTTT.

The V gene is TRBV10-3, the J gene TRBJ2-1, with 7 bases lining up with TRBD1. CDR1 ENHRY and CDR2 SYGVKD come from the germline V gene. The CDR3 extends over 14 amino acids. Unmatched junction bases numbered 3, after V lost 0 bases and J lost 7 bases. The CDR3 spells CAISESGQQNEQFF. For the CDR3, the DNA is TGTGCCATCAGTGAGTCGGGACAGCAGAATGAGCAGTTCTTC.

CDR3 protein: CASSPTGEGSSEQYF. The CDR3 DNA is TGTGCCAGCAGCCCTACCGGGGAGGGATCGAGCGAGCAGTACTTC. The V gene is TRBV6-2 or TRBV6-3, the J gene TRBJ2-7; 7 nucleotides line up with TRBD2. This CDR3 region has 15 residues. The V gene end was trimmed by 6 bases and the J gene end by 6 bases; junction bases not matched to a gene: 14. Germline V gene lookup returns CDR1 MNHEY and CDR2 SVGEGT.

This chain links TRBV28 with TRBJ1-5; D is uncertain. This CDR3 is 15 amino acids long. In germline, CDR1 is MDHEN, CDR2 SYDVKM. V shed 3 bases and J shed 0 bases, with 9 bases lying between them. CDR3 bases: TGTGCCAGCAGTTTTGACGGAAATAGCAATCAGCCCCAGCATTTT. This codes for CASSFDGNSNQPQHF.

V gene TRBV19 combines with J gene TRBJ1-5, with D possibly being TRBD1 (5 bases). From germline, CDR1 is LNHDA and CDR2 SQIVND (reference sequence). The CDR3 length is 14 residues. V lost 4 bases, J lost 5 bases, and 12 bases lay in between. DNA of the CDR3: TGTGCCAGTAGTACCAGGGCAGCCTATCAGCCCCAGCATTTT. Its protein product is CASSTRAAYQPQHF.